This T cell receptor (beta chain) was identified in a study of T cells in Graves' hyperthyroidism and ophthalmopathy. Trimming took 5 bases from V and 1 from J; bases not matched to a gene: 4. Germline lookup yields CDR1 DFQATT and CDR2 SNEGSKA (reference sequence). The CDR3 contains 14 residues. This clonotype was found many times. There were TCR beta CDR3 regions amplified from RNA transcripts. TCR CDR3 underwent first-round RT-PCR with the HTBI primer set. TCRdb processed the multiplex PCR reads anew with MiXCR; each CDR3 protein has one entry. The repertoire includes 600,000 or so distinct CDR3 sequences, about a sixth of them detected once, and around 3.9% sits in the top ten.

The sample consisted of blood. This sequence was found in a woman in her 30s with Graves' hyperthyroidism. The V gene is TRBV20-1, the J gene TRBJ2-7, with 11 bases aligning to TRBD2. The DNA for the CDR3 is TGCAGTGCTGGGGGACTAGCGGATTCCTACGAGCAGTACTTC. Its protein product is CSAGGLADSYEQYF.